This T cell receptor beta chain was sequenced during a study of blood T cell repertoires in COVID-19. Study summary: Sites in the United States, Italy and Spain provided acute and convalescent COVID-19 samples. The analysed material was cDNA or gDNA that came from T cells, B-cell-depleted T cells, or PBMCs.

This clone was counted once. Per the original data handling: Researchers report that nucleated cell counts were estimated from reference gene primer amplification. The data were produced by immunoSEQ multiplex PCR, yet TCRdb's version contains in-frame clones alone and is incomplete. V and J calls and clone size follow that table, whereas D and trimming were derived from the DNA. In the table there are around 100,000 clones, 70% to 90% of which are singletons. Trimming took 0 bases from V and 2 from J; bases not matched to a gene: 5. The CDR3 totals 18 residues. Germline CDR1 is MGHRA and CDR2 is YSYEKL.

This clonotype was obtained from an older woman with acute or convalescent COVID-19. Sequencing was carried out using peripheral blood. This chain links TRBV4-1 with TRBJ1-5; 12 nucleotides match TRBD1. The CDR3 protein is CASSQEGGQGAGNQPQHF. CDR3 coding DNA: TGCGCCAGCAGCCAAGAGGGGGGACAGGGGGCGGGCAATCAGCCCCAGCATTTT.